This is a list of T cell receptor beta chains from one sample in a study of beta chain features in type 1 diabetes. Method: immunoSEQ multiplex PCR; TCRdb's copy keeps in-frame clones and lacks some. The sample has fewer than 350,000 clones; around a fifth are singletons. Sequenced: naive CD4+ T cells from blood. These TCRs come from a woman in her late teens or twenties in good health. Each CDR3 is given with its conserved first and last residue. Fields, in order: clone size, D gene, J gene, V gene, CDR3 DNA, CDR3 protein. D genes are given only for firm matches. The size field is filled for only some rows; it gives once, few, many or a size class.

- | TRBD1 | TRBJ2-2 | TRBV18 | TGTGCCAGCTCACAAGACAGGGCGGCCGGGGAGCTGTTTTTT | CASSQDRAAGELFF
few | TRBD2 | TRBJ2-2 | TRBV9 | TGTGCCAGCAGCTCTCGGCGTCGGCTAGCGGGAGGCCCGAACACCGGGGAGCTGTTTTTT | CASSSRRRLAGGPNTGELFF
- | TRBD1 | TRBJ2-6 | TRBV2 | TGTGCCAGCAGTCCCGGGACAGGGCTCGGGGCCAACGTCCTGACTTTC | CASSPGTGLGANVLTF
- | TRBD2 | TRBJ2-5 | TRBV6-1 | TGTGCCAGCCTTAGCGGGGTGGCGGAGACCCAGTACTTC | CASLSGVAETQYF
- | - | TRBJ1-4 | TRBV7-9 | TGTGCCAGCAGCGAGGGCGAAAAACTGTTTTTT | CASSEGEKLFF
few | - | TRBJ1-1 | TRBV18 | TGTGCCAGCTCACTTCGTAGTGACACTGAAGCTTTCTTT | CASSLRSDTEAFF
- | - | TRBJ2-2 | TRBV29-1 | TGCAGCGTTCGACAAATGAGTCCCGGGGAGCTGTTTTTT | CSVRQMSPGELFF
- | TRBD2 | TRBJ2-5 | TRBV30 | TGTGCCTGGAGTGTGAAGCTAGCGGGGGGGAGTTCCCAAGAGACCCAGTACTTC | CAWSVKLAGGSSQETQYF
- | - | TRBJ2-5 | TRBV4-1 | TGCGCCAGCAGCCAAGACAGGGAGACCCAGTACTTC | CASSQDRETQYF
few | TRBD1 | TRBJ2-6 | TRBV25-1 | TGTGCCAGCAGTGAGGCTGGGACAGGGGCGAACGTCCTGACTTTC | CASSEAGTGANVLTF